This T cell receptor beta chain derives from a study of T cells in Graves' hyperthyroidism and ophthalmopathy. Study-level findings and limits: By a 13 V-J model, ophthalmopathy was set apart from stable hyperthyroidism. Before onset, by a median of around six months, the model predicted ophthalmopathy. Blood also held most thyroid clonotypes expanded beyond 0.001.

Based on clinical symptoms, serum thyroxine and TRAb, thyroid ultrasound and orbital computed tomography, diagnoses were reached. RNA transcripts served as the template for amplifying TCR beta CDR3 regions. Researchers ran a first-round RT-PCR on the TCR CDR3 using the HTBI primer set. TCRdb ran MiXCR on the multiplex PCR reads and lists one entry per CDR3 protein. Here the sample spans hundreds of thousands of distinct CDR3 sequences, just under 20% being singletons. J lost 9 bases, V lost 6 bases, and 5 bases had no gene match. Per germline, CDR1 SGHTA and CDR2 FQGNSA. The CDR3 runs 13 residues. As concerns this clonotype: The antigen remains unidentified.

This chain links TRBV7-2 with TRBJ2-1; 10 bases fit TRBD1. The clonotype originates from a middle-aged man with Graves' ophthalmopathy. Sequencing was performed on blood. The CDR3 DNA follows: TGTGCCAGCAGAAAGGGACAGGGGTCTGAGCAGTTCTTC. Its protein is CASRKGQGSEQFF. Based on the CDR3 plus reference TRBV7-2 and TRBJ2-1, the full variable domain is GAGVSQSPSNKVTEKGKDVELRCDPISGHTALYWYRQSLGQGLEFLIYFQGNSAPDKSGLPSDRFSAERTGGSVSTLTIQRTQQEDSAVYLCASRKGQGSEQFFGPGTRLTVL.